Below are 15 T cell receptor beta chains sequenced from a single sample in a study of T cell clonotyping in hematopoietic cell transplantation. Sequenced by immunoSEQ multiplex PCR; TCRdb stores in-frame clones only, minus some. The table lists 2,500 to 3,500 clones, 82% of them singletons. Sequenced material: peripheral blood mononuclear cells, taken 30 days after allogeneic stem cell transplant. These receptors were taken from a male patient aged 60 to 75 who had an allogeneic stem cell transplant, so T cells may come from the graft donor. Some clones in this sample may be carry-over from other donors' samples.

J is TRBJ2-7 and V is TRBV4-2; tentatively, D is TRBD1 (5 bases). V dropped 0 bases and J dropped 0 bases, with 6 bases sitting between them. Per the germline V gene, CDR1 is LGHNA and CDR2 is YNFKEQ. The CDR3 is 14 residues long. CDR3 in amino acids: CASSQDQGSYEQYF. In DNA, the CDR3 is TGTGCCAGCAGCCAAGATCAGGGCTCCTACGAGCAGTACTTC.

V usage is TRBV7-3 and J usage is TRBJ1-1, with 10 nucleotides matching TRBD1. Germline V gene lookup returns CDR1 SGHTA and CDR2 FQGTGA. J lost 5 bases, V lost 4 bases, and 4 bases had no gene match. There are 14 residues in the CDR3. CDR3 DNA: TGTGCCAGCAGCTCCGGGACAGGGGTAACTGAAGCTTTCTTT. Translating it yields CASSSGTGVTEAFF. Full variable domain (rest looked up from reference TRBV7-3 and TRBJ1-1): GAGVSQTPSNKVTEKGKYVELRCDPISGHTALYWYRQSLGQGPEFLIYFQGTGAADDSGLPNDRFFAVRPEGSVSTLKIQRTERGDSAVYLCASSSGTGVTEAFFGQGTRLTVV.

The chain combines TRBV30 with TRBJ1-4; D unclear. In germline, CDR1 is GTSNPN, CDR2 SVGIG (reference sequence). The CDR3 is made up of 13 amino acids. Trimming cost V 3 bases and J 5 bases, with 10 bases left between them. CDR3 DNA: TGTGCCTGGAGACAGAGTCCCAATGAAAAACTGTTTTTT. This gives the protein CAWRQSPNEKLFF.

This CDR3 is CASSIGGGTNEQYF. CDR3 nucleotide sequence: TGTGCCAGCAGCATAGGAGGGGGTACGAACGAGCAGTACTTC. This rearrangement joins TRBV7-2 to TRBJ2-7; tentatively, D is TRBD1 or TRBD2 (6 bases each). The CDR3 contains 14 residues. CDR1 SGHTA and CDR2 FQGNSA come from the germline V gene. The germline V and J ends were trimmed by 5 bases and 5 bases, with 16 bases remaining between them. The whole variable domain, remainder taken from reference TRBV7-2 and TRBJ2-7, is GAGVSQSPSNKVTEKGKDVELRCDPISGHTALYWYRQSLGQGLEFLIYFQGNSAPDKSGLPSDRFSAERTGGSVSTLTIQRTQQEDSAVYLCASSIGGGTNEQYFGPGTRLTVT.

This chain connects TRBV30 to TRBJ1-5; possibly TRBD1 for D (5 bases). CDR1 and CDR2 (germline): GTSNPN, SVGIG (reference sequence). V was shortened by 2 bases and J by 4 bases, with 9 bases between the two germline ends. This CDR3 comprises 13 residues. DNA for the CDR3: TGTGCCTGGAGTCCAGGGCTAAATCAGCCCCAGCATTTT. Translation: CAWSPGLNQPQHF.

The chain combines TRBV2 with TRBJ1-2; D unclear. The V gene lost 0 bases and the J gene lost 4 bases, with 6 bases spanning the gap. CDR3 length: 13 residues. The germline V gene has CDR1 SNHLY and CDR2 FYNNEI. In DNA, the CDR3 is TGTGCCAGCAGTGAAGCGGGCAGCTATGGCTACACCTTC. Amino acids: CASSEAGSYGYTF. Drawing the rest from reference TRBV2 and TRBJ1-2, the complete variable domain is EPEVTQTPSHQVTQMGQEVILRCVPISNHLYFYWYRQILGQKVEFLVSFYNNEISEKSEIFDDQFSVERPDGSNFTLKIRSTKLEDSAMYFCASSEAGSYGYTFGSGTRLTVV.

This chain links TRBV6-1 with TRBJ2-7, with D perhaps given as TRBD1 or TRBD2 (5 bases each). CDR3 size: 15 residues. Trimming took off 1 base at V and 3 bases at J, with 13 bases between the two ends. CDR1 MNHNS and CDR2 SASEGT come from the germline V gene. CDR3 coding DNA: TGTGCCAGCAGTGAAGTAGGGACGGAAAGCTACGAGCAGTACTTC. Translating gives CASSEVGTESYEQYF.

V gene TRBV19 combines with J gene TRBJ1-2, with D tentatively TRBD1 (5 bases). The V gene's germline CDR1 is LNHDA and CDR2 SQIVND (reference sequence). Trimming removed 8 bases from V and 4 bases from J, with 17 bases in between. The CDR3 runs 14 residues. The CDR3 DNA reads as TGTGCCAGTTGGGGGTCGACCCCAAGCTATGGCTACACCTTC. Translated, it gives CASWGSTPSYGYTF.

The chain links TRBV30 to TRBJ2-1; 7 bases match TRBD2. The V segment lost 0 bases and the J segment 7 bases; nucleotides outside the gene matches: 12. The CDR3 extends over 16 amino acids. From germline, CDR1 is GTSNPN and CDR2 SVGIG (reference sequence). The CDR3 reads CAWSVPLAALGNEQFF. The CDR3 nucleotides read TGTGCCTGGAGTGTCCCCCTAGCGGCTTTAGGGAATGAGCAGTTCTTC.

The rearrangement uses TRBV9 and TRBJ2-1, with a tentative D call TRBD1 (5 bases). With 0 bases removed from V and 3 bases from J, the gap between germline ends came to 10 bases. CDR1 SGDLS and CDR2 YYNGEE come from the germline V gene. The CDR3 loop spans 15 amino acids. The CDR3 loop reads CASSVASGNYNEQFF. In DNA, the CDR3 is TGTGCCAGCAGCGTAGCCTCAGGGAACTACAATGAGCAGTTCTTC. Filled out from reference TRBV9 and TRBJ2-1, the complete variable domain reads DSGVTQTPKHLITATGQRVTLRCSPRSGDLSVYWYQQSLDQGLQFLIQYYNGEERAKGNILERFSAQQFPDLHSELNLSSLELGDSALYFCASSVASGNYNEQFFGPGTRLTVL.

This chain links TRBV30 with TRBJ1-4; D is uncertain. The V gene lost 1 base and the J gene lost 8 bases, with 14 bases spanning the gap. CDR1 and CDR2 from the germline V gene are GTSNPN and SVGIG (reference sequence). The CDR3 loop spans 14 amino acids. CDR3 bases: TGTGCCTGGAGTGGTAAACCTACATGGGAAAAACTGTTTTTT. This translates into CAWSGKPTWEKLFF.

This clone was counted once. The V and J genes are TRBV6-6 and TRBJ2-7; 9 bases fit TRBD1. CDR3 length: 14 residues. Germline V gives CDR1 MNHNY, CDR2 SVGAGI (reference sequence). With 7 bases clipped from V and 4 bases from J, the junction kept 8 bases outside the gene matches. The chain's CDR3 is CASTLGTGSYEQYF. As DNA, the CDR3 is TGTGCCAGCACTTTGGGGACAGGGAGTTACGAGCAGTACTTC.

The chain links TRBV27 to TRBJ1-1; D is perhaps TRBD1 (5 bases). The V gene lost 3 bases and the J gene lost 1 base, with 9 bases spanning the gap. CDR1 and CDR2 from the germline V gene are MNHEY and SMNVEV (reference sequence). The CDR3 has 14 residues. CDR3 in amino acids: CASSFSTGNTEAFF. In DNA, the CDR3 is TGTGCCAGCAGTTTCTCTACAGGGAACACTGAAGCTTTCTTT.

V is TRBV30 and J is TRBJ2-2; 8 bases map to TRBD1. Germline V gives CDR1 GTSNPN, CDR2 SVGIG (reference sequence). The CDR3 covers 15 residues. V gave up 3 bases and J gave up 7 bases; unmatched junction bases: 10. In nucleotides, the CDR3 is TGTGCCTGGAGCATCACTCAGGGGGCCGGCGGGGAGCTGTTTTTT. Its translation: CAWSITQGAGGELFF.

The genes are TRBV7-9 and TRBJ2-3; TRBD2 is a possible D gene (6 bases). V was shortened by 2 bases and J by 3 bases, with 12 bases between the two germline ends. The CDR3 has 15 amino acids. CDR1 SEHNR and CDR2 FQNEAQ come from the germline V gene (reference sequence). This chain's CDR3 is CASSLRAGYTDTQYF. DNA of the CDR3: TGTGCCAGCAGCTTAAGGGCGGGATATACAGATACGCAGTATTTT. Looking up the rest from reference TRBV7-9 and TRBJ2-3 gives the full variable domain: DTGVSQNPRHKITKRGQNVTFRCDPISEHNRLYWYRQTLGQGPEFLTYFQNEAQLEKSRLLSDRFSAERPKGSFSTLEIQRTEQGDSAMYLCASSLRAGYTDTQYFGPGTRLTVL.